This T cell receptor (beta chain) stems from a study of T cells in Graves' hyperthyroidism and ophthalmopathy. For the study at large: Before treatment of any kind, peripheral blood was taken at initial diagnosis.

RNA transcripts served as the template for amplifying TCR beta CDR3 regions. HTBI primers were employed in a first-round RT-PCR of the TCR CDR3. TCRdb recomputed calls from the multiplex PCR reads with MiXCR, one row per CDR3 protein. This sample yields about 600,000 distinct CDR3 sequences, of which approximately 15% are seen a single time; 2.5% to 4% belongs to the top ten. Study results and caveats: Among clonotypes expanded in thyroid above 0.001, most were also found in blood.

Patients were excluded because of uncontrolled infection, other autoimmune disease, pregnancy or lactation. A note on this clonotype: Antigen unknown.

The germline gives CDR1 MNHEY, CDR2 SVGEGT. The CDR3 is 16 amino acids. V lost 5 bases to trimming and J lost 0 bases, with 11 bases between them. The V and J genes are TRBV6-2 or TRBV6-3 and TRBJ2-6; possibly TRBD2 for D (6 bases). What was sequenced was blood. The source of this sequence is a woman aged 40 to 50 with Graves' ophthalmopathy. The CDR3 reads CASSVEEGSGANVLTF. In nucleotides, the CDR3 is TGTGCCAGCAGTGTGGAGGAGGGCTCTGGGGCCAACGTCCTGACTTTC.